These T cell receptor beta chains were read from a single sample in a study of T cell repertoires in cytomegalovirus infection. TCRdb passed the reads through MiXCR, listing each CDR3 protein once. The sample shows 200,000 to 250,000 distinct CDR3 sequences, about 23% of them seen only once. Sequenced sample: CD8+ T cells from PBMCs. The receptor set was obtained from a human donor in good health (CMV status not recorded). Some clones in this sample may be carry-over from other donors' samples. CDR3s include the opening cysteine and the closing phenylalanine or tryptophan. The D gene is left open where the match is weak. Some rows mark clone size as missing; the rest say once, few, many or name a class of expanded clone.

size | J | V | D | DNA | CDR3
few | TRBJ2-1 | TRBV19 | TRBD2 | TGTGCCAGTAGTCCCGGGACTAGCGGCTATGAGCAGTTCTTC | CASSPGTSGYEQFF
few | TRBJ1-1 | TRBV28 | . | TGTGCCAGCAGCCCAGGGGCGCTATACCTGAACACTGAAGCTTTCTTT | CASSPGALYLNTEAFF
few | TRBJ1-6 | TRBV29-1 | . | TGCAGCGGGCCCCTTCACGGAACACCCCTCCACTTT | CSGPLHGTPLHF
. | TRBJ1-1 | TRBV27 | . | TGTGCCAGCTCGTATGGAGGGTTCGGGGAAGCTTTCTTT | CASSYGGFGEAFF
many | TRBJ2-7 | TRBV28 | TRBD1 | TGTGCCAGCAGTCCCAGACAGGGACCCTACGAGCAGTACTTC | CASSPRQGPYEQYF
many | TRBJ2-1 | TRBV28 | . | TGTGCCAGCACCCTACTTAGGCTTCCCTACAATGAGCAGTTCTTC | CASTLLRLPYNEQFF
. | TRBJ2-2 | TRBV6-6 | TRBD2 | TGTGCCAGCAGTTACGGCCTAGCGGGGGGACACGGGGAGCTGTTTTTT | CASSYGLAGGHGELFF
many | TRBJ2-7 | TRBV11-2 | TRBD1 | TGTGCCAGCAGCTCTGGACAGGGGGCCTACGAGCAGTACTTC | CASSSGQGAYEQYF
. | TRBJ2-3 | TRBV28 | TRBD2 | TGTGCCAGCAGTTCCCCAACCCCGGCGGGGGACACAGATACGCAGTATTTT | CASSSPTPAGDTDTQYF
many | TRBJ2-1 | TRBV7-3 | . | TGTGCCAGCAGCTTGGGGACGCGCAATGAGCAGTTCTTC | CASSLGTRNEQFF
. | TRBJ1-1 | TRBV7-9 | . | TGTGCCAGCAGCCCCCGGGACGAAGCTTTCTTT | CASSPRDEAFF
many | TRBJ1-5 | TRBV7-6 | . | TGTGCCAGCAGCTTACAGGGGAGCAATCAGCCCCAGCATTTT | CASSLQGSNQPQHF
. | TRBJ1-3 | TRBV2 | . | TGTGCCACCCCCCGGGCTTCTGGAAACACCATATATTTT | CATPRASGNTIYF
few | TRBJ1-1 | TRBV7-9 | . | TGTGCCAGCGGACCGGGGTGGGGGCACGATGAAGCTTTCTTT | CASGPGWGHDEAFF
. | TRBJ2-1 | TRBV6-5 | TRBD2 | TGTGCCAGCAGTCCACTGAGCGCGGGGGTGTACAATGAGCAGTTCTTC | CASSPLSAGVYNEQFF
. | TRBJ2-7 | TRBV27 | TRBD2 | TGTGCCAGCAGTTTAACAGCGGGGGATTTCTCCTACGAGCAGTACTTC | CASSLTAGDFSYEQYF
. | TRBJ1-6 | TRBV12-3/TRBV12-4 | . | TGTGCCAGCAGGAAGTACAGGGCGGATTCACCCCTCCACTTT | CASRKYRADSPLHF
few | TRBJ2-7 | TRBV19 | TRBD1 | TGTGCCAGTAGACCTGGACAGGGGGCTTACGAGCAGTACTTC | CASRPGQGAYEQYF
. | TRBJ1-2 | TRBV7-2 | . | TGTGCCAGCAGCCCCCGGACAGATCCTAACTATGGCTACACCTTC | CASSPRTDPNYGYTF
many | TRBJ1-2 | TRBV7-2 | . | TGTGCCAGCAGCCCAATCTCCGGGGGTGCCTATGGCTACACCTTC | CASSPISGGAYGYTF
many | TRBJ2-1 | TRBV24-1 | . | TGTGCCACCAGTGACCTTTATTCGGGGCTGGATGAGCAGTTCTTC | CATSDLYSGLDEQFF
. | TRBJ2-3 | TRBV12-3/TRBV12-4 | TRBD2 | TGTGCCAGCAGTTTCGGACGGGGGGACCCTGGCACAGATACGCAGTATTTT | CASSFGRGDPGTDTQYF
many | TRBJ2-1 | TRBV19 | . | TGTGCCAGTAGTATCGGACAGTTGAATGAGCAGTTCTTC | CASSIGQLNEQFF
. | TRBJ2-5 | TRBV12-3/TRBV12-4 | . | TGTGCCAGCAGTTCGACCCCCTACGAACAAGAGACCCAGTACTTC | CASSSTPYEQETQYF
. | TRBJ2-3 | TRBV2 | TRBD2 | TGTGCCACAGGAGAGCTGGGACTAGCGGGAGCTAGCACAGATACGCAGTATTTT | CATGELGLAGASTDTQYF
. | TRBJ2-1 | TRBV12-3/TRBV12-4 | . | TGTGCCAGCAGTTTACTAGAAAATGAGCAGTTCTTC | CASSLLENEQFF
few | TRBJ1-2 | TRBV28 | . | TGTGCCAGCAGTTTGAGGGGCCTCTATGGCTACACCTTC | CASSLRGLYGYTF
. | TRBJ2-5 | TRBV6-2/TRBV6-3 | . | TGTGCCAGCAGTATATGGCCCCAAGAGACCCAGTACTTC | CASSIWPQETQYF
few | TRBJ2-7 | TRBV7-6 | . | TGTGCCAGCAGCTTAGCGCGGGACAGAAATTACGAGCAGTACTTC | CASSLARDRNYEQYF
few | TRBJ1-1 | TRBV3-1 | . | TGTGCCAGCAGCCTCCGGGAGGGACATGAAGCTTTCTTT | CASSLREGHEAFF
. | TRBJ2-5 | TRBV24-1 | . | TGTGCCACCAGTGACCCTCAAGAGACCCAGTACTTC | CATSDPQETQYF
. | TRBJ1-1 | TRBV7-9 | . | TGTGCCAGCAGCGGCAATACTAGACGTCTAAGCGATAACACTGAAGCTTTCTTT | CASSGNTRRLSDNTEAFF
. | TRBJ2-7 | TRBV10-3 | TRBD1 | TGTGCCATCAGTAGGGACAGGGATGTCCTTGTCGAGCAGTACTTC | CAISRDRDVLVEQYF
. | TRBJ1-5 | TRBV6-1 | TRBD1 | TGTGCCAGCAGTGATGGGACAGGGGGCGATCAGCCCCAGCATTTT | CASSDGTGGDQPQHF
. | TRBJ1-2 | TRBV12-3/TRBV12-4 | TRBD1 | TGTGCCAGCACGAAGGACAGGTCCTATGGCTACACCTTC | CASTKDRSYGYTF
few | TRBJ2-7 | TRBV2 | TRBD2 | TGTGCCAGCACCCGGGGGGGAACTGGGGAGCAGTACTTC | CASTRGGTGEQYF
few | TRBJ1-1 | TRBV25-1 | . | TGTGCCAGCAGTGAAGGCCCGGGGCTGGGGGACACTGAAGCTTTCTTT | CASSEGPGLGDTEAFF
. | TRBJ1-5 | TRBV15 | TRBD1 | TGTGCCACCAGCAGACGGACAGGGGATCAGCCCCAGCATTTT | CATSRRTGDQPQHF
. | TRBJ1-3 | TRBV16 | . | TGTGCCAGCAGCCAATCGGCCGGTGACACCATATATTTT | CASSQSAGDTIYF
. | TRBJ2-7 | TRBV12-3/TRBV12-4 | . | TGTGCCAGCAGTTCCACGTTGCAGGAGCAGTACTTC | CASSSTLQEQYF
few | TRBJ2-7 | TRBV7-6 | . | TGTGCCAGCAGCTCCTCGGGCCCAGGGAACGAGCAGTACTTC | CASSSSGPGNEQYF
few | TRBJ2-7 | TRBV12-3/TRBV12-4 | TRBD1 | TGTGCCAGCAGTTTGGAGGGGGACAGGTACGAGCAGTACTTC | CASSLEGDRYEQYF